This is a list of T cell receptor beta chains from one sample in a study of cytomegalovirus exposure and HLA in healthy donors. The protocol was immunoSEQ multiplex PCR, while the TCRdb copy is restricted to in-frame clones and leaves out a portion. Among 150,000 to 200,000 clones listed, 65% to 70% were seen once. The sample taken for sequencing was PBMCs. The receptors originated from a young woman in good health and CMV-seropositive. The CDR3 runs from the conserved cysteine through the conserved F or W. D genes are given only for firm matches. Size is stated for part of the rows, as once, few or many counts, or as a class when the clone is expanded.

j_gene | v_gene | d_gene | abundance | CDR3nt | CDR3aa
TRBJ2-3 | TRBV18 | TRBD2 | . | TGTGCCAGCTCCCGGGGGGGAGATACGCAGTATTTT | CASSRGGDTQYF
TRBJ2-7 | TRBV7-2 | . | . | TGTGCCAGCAGCTTAGTCTCTAGCCACTACGAGCAGTACTTC | CASSLVSSHYEQYF
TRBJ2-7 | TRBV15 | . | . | TGTGCCACCAGCAGAGGCGGGACTCTCTACGAGCAGTACTTC | CATSRGGTLYEQYF
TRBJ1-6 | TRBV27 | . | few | TGTGCCAGCAGTTGGTATACAGGGAGCGCCTATAATTCACCCCTCCACTTT | CASSWYTGSAYNSPLHF
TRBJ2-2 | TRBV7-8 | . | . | TGTGCCAGCAGCTCCTCTACCAACGGGGAGCTGTTTTTT | CASSSSTNGELFF
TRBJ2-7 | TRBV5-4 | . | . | TGTGCCAGCAGCTTGGGCGGGTACGAGCAGTACTTC | CASSLGGYEQYF
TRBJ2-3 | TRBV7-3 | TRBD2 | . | TGTGCCAGCAGCTTTCAGCGGGGGGGCCTTGCTACGCAGTATTTT | CASSFQRGGLATQYF
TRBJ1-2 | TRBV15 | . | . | TGTGCCACCAGCAGAGATTCGGAGGGGATTTATGGCTACACCTTC | CATSRDSEGIYGYTF
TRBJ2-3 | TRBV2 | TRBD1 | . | TGTGCCAGCAGTGTGGGGACAGGGTTAGATACGCAGTATTTT | CASSVGTGLDTQYF
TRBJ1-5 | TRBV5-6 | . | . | TGTGCCAGCAGCTTCAGAATATCTAATCAGCCCCAGCATTTT | CASSFRISNQPQHF
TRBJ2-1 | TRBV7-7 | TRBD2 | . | TGTGCTAGCAGCCCCTTTGGGCGGGAGAATTTGTTCTTC | CASSPFGRENLFF
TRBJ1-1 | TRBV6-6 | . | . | TGTGCCAGCAGTACGCGGGGGCACACTGAAGCTTTCTTT | CASSTRGHTEAFF
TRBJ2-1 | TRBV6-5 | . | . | TGTGCCAGCAGTTACCAGTCCCTGCAGTTCTTC | CASSYQSLQFF
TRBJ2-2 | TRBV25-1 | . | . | TGTGCCAGCAGTGGGAGGGGTATTGGCGGGGAGCTGTTTTTT | CASSGRGIGGELFF
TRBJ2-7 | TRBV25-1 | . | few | TGTGCCAGCAGTGACCTTCTCGAGCAGTACTTC | CASSDLLEQYF
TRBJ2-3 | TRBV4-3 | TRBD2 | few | TGCGCCAGCAGCCAGAGACTAGCACCCACAGATACGCAGTATTTT | CASSQRLAPTDTQYF
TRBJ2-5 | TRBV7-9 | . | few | TGTGCCAGCAGCCGACAAGGACTCGAACAGGAGACCCAGTACTTC | CASSRQGLEQETQYF
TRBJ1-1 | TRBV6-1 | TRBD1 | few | TGTGCCGGAAGGACAGGGAACGCTGAAGCTTTCTTT | CAGRTGNAEAFF
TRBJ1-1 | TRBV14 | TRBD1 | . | TGTGCCAGCAGCCCCTGGGACAGTAGTGAAGCTTTCTTT | CASSPWDSSEAFF
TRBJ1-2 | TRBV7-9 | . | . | TGTGCCAGCAGTCTAGAAAGCTATAACTATGGCTACACCTTC | CASSLESYNYGYTF
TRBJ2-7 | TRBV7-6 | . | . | TGTGCCAGCAGCTTAAGTTCCCAGGGCTACGAGCAGTACTTC | CASSLSSQGYEQYF
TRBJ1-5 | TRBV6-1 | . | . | TGTGCCAGCAGTGAAAGTGGGACACCTTATCAGCCCCAGCATTTT | CASSESGTPYQPQHF
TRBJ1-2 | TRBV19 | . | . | TGTGCCAGTAGTAACGGTCAGGGAGGGGATGGCTACACCTTC | CASSNGQGGDGYTF
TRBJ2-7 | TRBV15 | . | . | TGTGCCACCAGCAGTGGCCAGCGGGTATCCTACGAGCAGTACTTC | CATSSGQRVSYEQYF
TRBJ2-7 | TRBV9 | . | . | TGTGCCAGCAGCGCCGGACAGAATTCCTACGAGCAGTACTTC | CASSAGQNSYEQYF
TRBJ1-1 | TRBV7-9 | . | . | TGTGCCAGCAGCTTACTATTGGGGCTCGACACTGAAGCTTTCTTT | CASSLLLGLDTEAFF
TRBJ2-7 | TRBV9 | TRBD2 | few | TGTGCCAGCAGCACCTCACCCGGGCGACTAGCGGGAATCCACGAGCAGTACTTC | CASSTSPGRLAGIHEQYF
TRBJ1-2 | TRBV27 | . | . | TGTGCCAGCAGTACAGCTCGGGGGGGAGGCTACACCTTC | CASSTARGGGYTF
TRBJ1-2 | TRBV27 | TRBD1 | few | TGTGCCAGCGGGACAGGGATTAACTATGGCTACACCTTC | CASGTGINYGYTF
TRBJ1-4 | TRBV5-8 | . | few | TGTGCCAGCAGCTTGTCGGTTGCAACTAATGAAAAACTGTTTTTT | CASSLSVATNEKLFF
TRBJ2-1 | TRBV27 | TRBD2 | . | TGTGCCAGCAGTGGGGCGGGGGGACCCACCTACAATGAGCAGTTCTTC | CASSGAGGPTYNEQFF
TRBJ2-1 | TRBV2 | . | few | TGTGCCAGCAGTCGAAGGACAGCGGACAATGAGCAGTTCTTC | CASSRRTADNEQFF
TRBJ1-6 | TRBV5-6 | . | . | TGTGCCAGCAGCTTGGTGCGATCACCCCTCCACTTT | CASSLVRSPLHF
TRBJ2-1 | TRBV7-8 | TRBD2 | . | TGTGCCAGCAGCTTAGGCCTTTTAGCGGGACCCTACAATGAGCAGTTCTTC | CASSLGLLAGPYNEQFF
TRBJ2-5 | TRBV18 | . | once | TGTGCCAGCTCACCAGGCCTGACTACTAGCTCCCCACGGCGGTCCCAGTACTTC | CASSPGLTTSSPRRSQYF
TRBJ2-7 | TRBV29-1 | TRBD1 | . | TGCAGCGCCCGGGACAGCTCCTACGAGCAGTACTTC | CSARDSSYEQYF
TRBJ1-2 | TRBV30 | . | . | TGTGCCTGGAAAGGAGGAAGCAATGGGGGCTACACCTTC | CAWKGGSNGGYTF
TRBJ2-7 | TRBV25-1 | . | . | TGTGCCAGCACCAAAGGTGGGGGGAACGTCGGCTCCTACGAGCAGTACTTC | CASTKGGGNVGSYEQYF
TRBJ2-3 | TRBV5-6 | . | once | TGTGCCAGCAGCCTCACAGATACGCAGTATTTT | CASSLTDTQYF
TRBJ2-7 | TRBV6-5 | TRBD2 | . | TGTGCCAGCAGACATAGACTAGCGGGGGGATACGAGCAGTACTTC | CASRHRLAGGYEQYF
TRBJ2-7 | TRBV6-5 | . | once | TGTGCCAGCAGTTACGGAGGAACTATTGACTACGAGCAGTACTTC | CASSYGGTIDYEQYF